These T cell receptor beta chains were read from a single sample in a study of shared clonotypes between healthy human individuals. Sequencing was performed with immunoSEQ multiplex PCR; in TCRdb, only in-frame clones are kept and a portion is missing. The data contain about 490,000 clones, around 80% of them singletons. Input material: PBMCs. All receptors derive from a woman in her thirties or forties in good health. Some clones in this sample may be carry-over from other donors' samples. CDR3s include the opening cysteine and the closing phenylalanine or tryptophan. A clone size is listed for some rows: how often the clone was seen (once, few, many), or a class if it is expanded.

V	J	size	CDR3
TRBV7-9	TRBJ2-3	.	CASSFGPLGHGRDTQYF
TRBV27	TRBJ2-7	.	CASSQDGNGYEQYF
TRBV6-1	TRBJ2-7	few	CASLESGSYEQYF
TRBV6-1	TRBJ2-7	once	CASPPFSRVGDEQYF
TRBV28	TRBJ1-2	.	CASSPPAGFWGYTF
TRBV7-9	TRBJ2-1	.	CASSRTGGSGSNEQFF
TRBV5-1	TRBJ2-1	.	CASSPGQGYNEQFF
TRBV19	TRBJ2-3	.	CASSKGLSTDTQYF
TRBV18	TRBJ2-5	.	CASSPPGSKETQYF
TRBV10-3	TRBJ2-5	.	CAISESWGTETQYF
TRBV1	TRBJ1-1	once	CTSSQDRTGLNTEAFF
TRBV4-1	TRBJ2-1	.	CASSRGQGANNEQFF
TRBV9	TRBJ2-1	.	CASSVMREPSYNEQFF
TRBV5-5	TRBJ1-4	.	CASSFGRFSENFHF
TRBV7-3	TRBJ2-1	.	CASSSIAGHYNEQFF
TRBV11-2	TRBJ1-6	.	CASSFTGNSPLHF
TRBV28	TRBJ2-5	.	CASSLAVAGGLGETQYF
TRBV11-2	TRBJ2-7	.	CASSQTSGVTYEQYF
TRBV10-3	TRBJ2-1	many	CAIRGDYNEQFF
TRBV6-5	TRBJ2-1	.	CASRGPGVSHNEQFF
TRBV28	TRBJ2-7	.	CASSLLGGGSSYEQYF
TRBV5-4	TRBJ2-2	.	CASRTRGRDTGELFF
TRBV18	TRBJ2-7	.	CASSPPRMGLAGYEQYF
TRBV5-1	TRBJ2-2	.	CASRLANTGELFF
TRBV28	TRBJ1-2	.	CASTSPAENYGYTF
TRBV11-2	TRBJ1-3	many	CASSSPLLANTIYF
TRBV19	TRBJ2-7	.	CASSIATGGYEQYF
TRBV28	TRBJ2-6	.	CASSPWALLGANVLTF
TRBV28	TRBJ2-1	once	CASRAPLRYDEQFF
TRBV9	TRBJ1-2	.	CASSASPSSDGYTF
TRBV5-6	TRBJ2-5	.	CASSSAGGSETQYF